The present TCR beta chain was sequenced within a study of shared clonotypes between healthy human individuals. The study, taken as a whole, reports: Clonotypes which were not shared had lower generation probabilities than clonotypes that all four donors shared. Memory subsets had estimated richness that was generally smaller than that of naive subsets.

The data were produced by immunoSEQ multiplex PCR, yet TCRdb's version contains in-frame clones alone and is incomplete. The sample records millions of clones, approximately 95% being singletons. Germline loops: CDR1 ENHRY, CDR2 SYGVKD. CDR3 length: 16 amino acids. With 6 bases clipped from V and 3 bases from J, the junction kept 7 bases outside the gene matches. Points on this clone: Antigen: not known.

This receptor was taken from a man aged 18 to 29 in good health. Some clones in this sample may be carry-over from other donors' samples. J is TRBJ2-7 and V is TRBV10-3; 14 bases are shared with TRBD2. Source material: naive CD4+ T cells from PBMCs. Sample subset: CD45RA+ positively selected. The DNA for the CDR3 is TGTGCCATCAGGGGGACTAGCGGGAGAGGAGGCTACGAGCAGTACTTC. It yields the protein CAIRGTSGRGGYEQYF.